This T cell receptor beta chain was sequenced for a study of blood T cells in healthy people across ages. Study observations and caveats: Long-lived donors exceeded aged donors in naive CD4+ cells and diversity.

Next came a second PCR, run for about 7 to 12 cycles, which used a sample-barcoded 5' primer along with a J-beta primer mix. Via MiXCR, TCRdb re-called the 5' RACE reads, giving one row per CDR3 protein. The sample contains hundreds of thousands of distinct CDR3 sequences, 52% of which appear only once. Comment on this clonotype: Its matching antigen is unknown. The junction does not match germline at one end; this may be a read error.

The CDR3 contains 15 residues. Per the germline V gene, CDR1 is SEHNR and CDR2 is FQNEAQ (reference sequence). This clonotype was obtained from an elderly woman in good health. Material: blood. The rearrangement uses TRBV7-9 and TRBJ2-7; D ambiguous. CDR3 nucleotide sequence: TGTGCCAGCAGCTCTACCCAACGGGTTCCCTACGGGCAGTACTTC. Residues: CASSSTQRVPYGQYF. The full variable domain, in which reference TRBV7-9 and TRBJ2-7 provide the parts outside the CDR3, is DTGVSQNPRHKITKRGQNVTFRCDPISEHNRLYWYRQTLGQGPEFLTYFQNEAQLEKSRLLSDRFSAERPKGSFSTLEIQRTEQGDSAMYLCASSSTQRVPYGQYFGPGTRLTVT.